This passage covers 17 T cell receptor beta chains from one sample sequenced in a study of blood T cells in healthy people across ages. It was with a sample-barcoded 5' primer and a J-beta primer mix that a second PCR of about 6 to 11 cycles was run. Each CDR3 protein gets one entry after TCRdb re-called the 5' RACE reads with MiXCR. The sample has about 680,000 distinct CDR3 sequences, approximately 49% seen once. The sequencing input was blood. These receptors all come from a woman aged 55-70 years in good health.

Comment on this clonotype: Compared with germline, one end of the junction differs, possibly owing to a read error. The chain is built from TRBV2 and TRBJ1-4; D is uncertain. Germline V gene lookup returns CDR1 SNHLY and CDR2 FYNNEI. This CDR3 has 13 residues. CDR3 region: CASNTATNGKLFF. CDR3 nucleotide sequence: TGTGCCAGCAACACTGCAACTAATGGAAAACTGTTTTTT.

Only a few counts were recorded for this clonotype. This chain connects TRBV29-1 to TRBJ2-5; D might be TRBD2 (5 bases). The length of the CDR3 is 14 residues. Germline V gene sequence: CDR1 SQVTM, CDR2 ANQGSEA. The V gene lost 0 bases and the J gene lost 3 bases, with 11 bases spanning the gap. The CDR3 bases are TGCAGCGTTGAAGATCCCCCCGGGGAAGAGACCCAGTACTTC. It specifies CSVEDPPGEETQYF.

At least ten counts were recorded for this clonotype. V gene TRBV5-1 combines with J gene TRBJ1-6, with D perhaps matching TRBD1 (6 bases). Between the trimmed V and J ends, which lost 4 bases and 7 bases, there was a span of 15 bases. There are 15 residues in the CDR3. CDR1 and CDR2 from the germline V gene are SGHRS and YFSETQ. Here the CDR3 reads CASSATGSANSPLHF. CDR3 bases: TGCGCCAGCAGCGCCACAGGGTCGGCCAATTCACCCCTCCACTTT. Based on the CDR3 plus reference TRBV5-1 and TRBJ1-6, the full variable domain is KAGVTQTPRYLIKTRGQQVTLSCSPISGHRSVSWYQQTPGQGLQFLFEYFSETQRNKGNFPGRFSGRQFSNSRSEMNVSTLELGDSALYLCASSATGSANSPLHFGNGTRLTVT.

The sample holds a few counts of this clonotype. The chain uses TRBV20-1 and TRBJ2-7; D possibly corresponds to TRBD1 (6 bases). With 4 bases removed from V and 4 bases from J, the gap between germline ends came to 23 bases. CDR3 length: 16 amino acids. CDR1 and CDR2 (germline): DFQATT, SNEGSKA (reference sequence). The CDR3 DNA reads as TGCAGTGCTATTTGGACCCAGGGGACGCCTGTATACGAGCAGTACTTC. Protein product: CSAIWTQGTPVYEQYF.

V usage is TRBV21-1 and J usage is TRBJ1-1. TRBV21-1 is termed a pseudogene. CDR3 length: 11 residues. CDR3 in DNA: TGTGCCAGCAGCAAAGGACGGGAAGCTTTCTTT. Its translation: CASSKGREAFF.

CDR3 amino acids: CASSLEDRAYEQYF. The CDR3 DNA reads TGCGCCAGCAGCTTGGAGGACAGGGCATACGAGCAGTACTTC. This sequence joins TRBV5-1 and TRBJ2-7; 8 bases fit TRBD1. CDR3 length: 14 amino acids. Trimming cost V 0 bases and J 4 bases; bases outside gene matches: 3. From germline, CDR1 is SGHRS and CDR2 YFSETQ. Using reference TRBV5-1 and TRBJ2-7 for the parts outside the CDR3, the full variable domain is KAGVTQTPRYLIKTRGQQVTLSCSPISGHRSVSWYQQTPGQGLQFLFEYFSETQRNKGNFPGRFSGRQFSNSRSEMNVSTLELGDSALYLCASSLEDRAYEQYFGPGTRLTVT.

The rearrangement links TRBV20-1 to TRBJ1-2, with no clear D. Trimming left V 5 bases short and J 0 bases short, with 16 bases between. CDR3 length equals 15 residues. Germline CDR1 and CDR2: DFQATT and SNEGSKA (reference sequence). This CDR3 is CSAHGEGRANYGYTF. CDR3 sequence (DNA): TGCAGTGCTCACGGGGAGGGCCGAGCTAACTATGGCTACACCTTC.

Regarding this clonotype: Relative to the germline gene, one junction end is altered; a read error may explain this. This chain connects TRBV4-1 to TRBJ2-5; TRBD1 might be the D (6 bases). The end of the DNA aligns better with TRBJ2-1, so the J call may be wrong. Germline CDR1 and CDR2: MGHRA and YSYEKL. The CDR3 has 14 amino acids. The CDR3 DNA reads TGCGCCGGCAGCCAAGCCGGACAGATAGAGACCCAGTTCTTC. Translation: CAGSQAGQIETQFF.

The rearrangement joins TRBV18 to TRBJ2-7; 7 bases line up with TRBD2. Per germline, CDR1 KGHSH and CDR2 LQKENI. This CDR3 has 15 residues. The V and J ends lost 6 bases and 2 bases, in that order; junction bases with no gene match: 10. This CDR3 reads CASSPSPAGAYEQYF. The CDR3 DNA sequence: TGTGCCAGCTCCCCAAGCCCTGCGGGGGCCTACGAGCAGTACTTC.

The chain recombines TRBV6-2 or TRBV6-3 with TRBJ2-7, with 13 bases identical to TRBD2. Per the germline V gene, CDR1 is MNHEY and CDR2 is SVGEGT. With V trimmed by 6 bases and J by 5 bases, 7 bases remained unmatched. The CDR3 contains 15 residues. CDR3: CASSLGLAGVNEQYF. The CDR3 DNA reads TGTGCCAGCAGCTTAGGACTAGCGGGAGTCAACGAGCAGTACTTC.

The gene calls are TRBV2 and TRBJ2-7; 13 bases are a match to TRBD2. With V trimmed by 6 bases and J by 11 bases, 7 bases remained unmatched. Germline V gene sequence: CDR1 SNHLY, CDR2 FYNNEI. The CDR3 covers 13 residues. The DNA of the CDR3 is TGTGCCAGCAGCCCGGGACTAGCGGGGCAAAAGTACTTC. This encodes CASSPGLAGQKYF.

The genes are TRBV6-1 and TRBJ2-7; D is uncertain. This CDR3 contains 15 residues. The V and J ends lost 4 bases and 0 bases respectively, with 13 bases between them. CDR1 and CDR2 from the germline V gene are MNHNS and SASEGT. DNA of the CDR3: TGTGCCAGCAGTGGAGACTTTCTCTACTCCTACGAGCAGTACTTC. Its translation is CASSGDFLYSYEQYF.

The sample holds a few counts of this clonotype. The chain has TRBV29-1 and TRBJ2-3, with a tentative D call TRBD2 (6 bases). V was pared by 5 bases and J by 2 bases, with 11 bases between. CDR1 SQVTM and CDR2 ANQGSEA come from the germline V gene. The CDR3 consists of 13 residues. The CDR3, as DNA: TGCAGCGTTCATACGGGAGCCACAGATACGCAGTATTTT. Translated, it gives CSVHTGATDTQYF.

This rearrangement joins TRBV5-1 to TRBJ1-6; D remains unclear. The length of the CDR3 is 13 residues. Trimming stripped 4 bases from V and 18 bases from J, with 20 bases between. CDR1 and CDR2 from the germline V gene are SGHRS and YFSETQ. The CDR3 sequence: CASSQVGESAPHF. The CDR3 DNA reads as TGCGCCAGCAGCCAGGTTGGGGAATCAGCCCCCCACTTT.

This clonotype was seen only a few times. The V gene is TRBV6-5, the J gene TRBJ2-1; possibly TRBD1 or TRBD2 for D (5 bases each). Deletions cut 2 bases from V and 9 bases from J, with 8 bases between. Germline V gene lookup returns CDR1 MNHEY and CDR2 SVGAGI. The CDR3 is 12 amino acids. The CDR3 DNA follows: TGTGCCAGCAGTTACCCGGGGCCTGAGCAGTTCTTC. It codes for CASSYPGPEQFF.

This clonotype has only a few counts. This chain connects TRBV18 to TRBJ2-7; D is possibly TRBD2 (5 bases). The CDR3 spans 14 residues. Trimming cost V 3 bases and J 4 bases, with 13 bases left between them. The germline CDR1 and CDR2 sequences are KGHSH and LQKENI. The CDR3 loop is CASSPTGKDYEQYF. CDR3 nucleotide sequence: TGTGCCAGCTCACCTACGGGGAAGGATTACGAGCAGTACTTC.

This clonotype was seen a few times. The chain has TRBV6-2 or TRBV6-3 and TRBJ2-4; 7 bases match TRBD2. CDR3 size: 16 residues. V trimming: 1 base; J trimming: 2 bases; junction bases outside the gene matches: 5. Germline V lookup: CDR1 MNHEY, CDR2 SVGEGT. Here the CDR3 DNA reads TGTGCCAGCAGTTACTTCGGCGGGAGAACCAAAAACATTCAGTACTTC. It codes for CASSYFGGRTKNIQYF.